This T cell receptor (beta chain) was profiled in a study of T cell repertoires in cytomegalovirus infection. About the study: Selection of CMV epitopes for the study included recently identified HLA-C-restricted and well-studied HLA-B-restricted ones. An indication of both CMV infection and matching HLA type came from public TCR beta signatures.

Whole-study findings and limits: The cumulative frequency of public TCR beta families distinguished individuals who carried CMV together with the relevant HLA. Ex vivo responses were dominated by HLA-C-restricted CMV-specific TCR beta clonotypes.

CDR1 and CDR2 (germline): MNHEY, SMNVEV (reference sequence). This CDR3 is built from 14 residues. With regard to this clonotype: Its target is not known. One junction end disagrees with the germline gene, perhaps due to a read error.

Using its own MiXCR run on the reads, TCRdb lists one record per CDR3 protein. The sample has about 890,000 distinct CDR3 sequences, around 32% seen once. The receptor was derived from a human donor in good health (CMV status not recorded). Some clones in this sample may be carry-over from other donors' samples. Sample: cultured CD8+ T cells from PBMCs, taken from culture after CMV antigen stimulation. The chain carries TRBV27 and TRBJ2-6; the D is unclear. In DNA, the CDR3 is TGTGCCAACAGTTTTGGCTCTGGGGCCAACGTCCTGACTTTC. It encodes CANSFGSGANVLTF.